A single sample is the source of the 21 T cell receptor beta chains below, sequenced in a study of T cells in tuberculosis. TCRdb's table, derived via immunoSEQ multiplex PCR, lists solely in-frame clones and lacks some. The table has roughly 29,000 clones, 80% to 95% seen once. Sequencing input: PBMCs. The origin of the receptors is a donor between 10 and 29 years old with latent tuberculosis or without tuberculosis infection.

J is TRBJ2-7 and V is TRBV7-2; possible D gene TRBD2, 5 bases. The CDR3 covers 16 residues. Trimming pared 1 base from V and 3 bases from J, leaving 16 bases between. Germline loops: CDR1 SGHTA, CDR2 FQGNSA. CDR3 nucleotides: TGTGCCAGCAGCTTAGATGGCGGGCTTTCCTACTACGAGCAGTACTTC. Its translation: CASSLDGGLSYYEQYF. Using reference TRBV7-2 and TRBJ2-7 for the parts outside the CDR3, the full variable domain is GAGVSQSPSNKVTEKGKDVELRCDPISGHTALYWYRQSLGQGLEFLIYFQGNSAPDKSGLPSDRFSAERTGGSVSTLTIQRTQQEDSAVYLCASSLDGGLSYYEQYFGPGTRLTVT.

This clone was counted a single time. The chain is built from TRBV27 and TRBJ2-7, with D unclear. Germline lookup yields CDR1 MNHEY and CDR2 SMNVEV (reference sequence). Trimming removed 2 bases from V and 5 bases from J, with 10 bases in between. The CDR3 spans 13 residues. The DNA for the CDR3 is TGTGCCAGCAGTTTAGGAAGCGTCCACGAGCAGTACTTC. It specifies CASSLGSVHEQYF.

The J gene is TRBJ2-7, the V gene TRBV5-1, with a weak D call TRBD1 (6 bases). V dropped 4 bases and J dropped 1 base, with 12 bases sitting between them. Germline V CDR1 and CDR2: SGHRS, YFSETQ. CDR3 length equals 14 residues. The CDR3 here is CASSPNRESYEQYF. Written as DNA, the CDR3 is TGCGCCAGCAGCCCAAACAGGGAATCCTACGAGCAGTACTTC. The full variable domain, in which reference TRBV5-1 and TRBJ2-7 provide the parts outside the CDR3, is KAGVTQTPRYLIKTRGQQVTLSCSPISGHRSVSWYQQTPGQGLQFLFEYFSETQRNKGNFPGRFSGRQFSNSRSEMNVSTLELGDSALYLCASSPNRESYEQYFGPGTRLTVT.

This clone was seen more than once but under ten times. J is TRBJ2-1 and V is TRBV4-3; 10 nucleotides line up with TRBD1. Germline V gene sequence: CDR1 LGHNA, CDR2 YSLEER. After removal of 4 bases from V and 5 bases from J, the junction contained 8 bases not matched to a gene. There are 16 residues in the CDR3. For the CDR3, the DNA is TGCGCCAGCAGCCTAAAGGGACAGGGGAGACACAATGAGCAGTTCTTC. Amino acid sequence: CASSLKGQGRHNEQFF.

The chain couples TRBV2 to TRBJ1-5; D remains unclear. The CDR3 runs to 13 residues. Germline V lookup: CDR1 SNHLY, CDR2 FYNNEI. The ends were cut back, 6 bases at V and 6 bases at J, with 12 bases in the middle. CDR3 protein: CASSPAVGQPQHF. DNA for the CDR3: TGTGCCAGCAGCCCGGCGGTCGGTCAGCCCCAGCATTTT.

V is TRBV18 and J is TRBJ2-7; 7 bases fit TRBD1. Per the germline V gene, CDR1 is KGHSH and CDR2 is LQKENI. Losses at the gene ends were 3 bases for V and 5 bases for J; bases not matched to a gene: 4. The CDR3 extends over 13 amino acids. The CDR3: CASSPTTGHEQYF. As DNA, the CDR3 is TGTGCCAGCTCACCGACGACAGGGCACGAGCAGTACTTC.

J is TRBJ2-1 and V is TRBV14; D is uncertain. The V end lost 4 bases, the J end lost 4 bases, and 8 bases lay between the germline ends. The CDR3 totals 13 residues. Germline V gene sequence: CDR1 SGHDN, CDR2 FVKESK. The CDR3 is CASSRDVYNEQFF. DNA of the CDR3: TGTGCCAGCAGCCGAGACGTGTACAATGAGCAGTTCTTC.

The rearrangement uses TRBV11-2 and TRBJ1-1, with D perhaps TRBD1 (6 bases). Germline lookup yields CDR1 SGHAT and CDR2 FQNNGV. The CDR3 has 14 amino acids. Trimming removed 8 bases at V and 3 bases at J, with 16 bases between. The CDR3 spells CASQQGLSDTEAFF. The CDR3 DNA reads TGTGCCAGCCAACAGGGACTAAGCGACACTGAAGCTTTCTTT.

The chain uses TRBV19 and TRBJ2-2, with 10 bases fitting TRBD1. V was pared by 7 bases and J by 5 bases, with 4 bases of the junction left unmatched. Germline V gene sequence: CDR1 LNHDA, CDR2 SQIVND (reference sequence). CDR3 length: 14 amino acids. The CDR3 region has the DNA TGTGCCAGTATGGGACAGGGGATGACCGGGGAGCTGTTTTTT. It is translated as CASMGQGMTGELFF.

This chain connects TRBV5-4 to TRBJ2-3, with D perhaps matching TRBD1 (5 bases). Trimming took 9 bases from V and 4 from J, leaving 12 bases between them. Germline V CDR1 and CDR2: SGHNT, YYREEE (reference sequence). CDR3 length: 12 amino acids. The CDR3 DNA is TGTGCCACCGTAGTAGGGGCAGATACGCAGTATTTT. This sequence encodes CATVVGADTQYF.

This chain uses TRBV7-2 with TRBJ2-7, with TRBD1 matching over 10 bases. Germline loops: CDR1 SGHTA, CDR2 FQGNSA. The CDR3 loop spans 15 amino acids. Unmatched junction bases numbered 4, after V lost 3 bases and J lost 2 bases. The CDR3 sequence: CASSFMGQGTYEQYF. The CDR3 DNA is TGTGCCAGCAGCTTTATGGGACAGGGGACCTACGAGCAGTACTTC.

The chain combines TRBV4-1 with TRBJ1-5; D may be TRBD1 (5 bases). The germline V gene encodes CDR1 MGHRA and CDR2 YSYEKL. The germline V and J ends were trimmed by 4 bases and 5 bases, with 24 bases remaining between them. The CDR3 has 18 residues. CDR3 in amino acids: CASSRGAGLEGRHQPQHF. Here the CDR3 DNA reads TGCGCCAGCAGCCGAGGCGCGGGGTTAGAGGGGAGGCATCAGCCCCAGCATTTT.

As for this clone: At one end the junction does not follow the germline gene, possibly because of a read error. The gene calls are TRBV5-1 and TRBJ2-7, with 8 bases fitting TRBD1. The CDR3 is 14 residues long. The germline gives CDR1 SGHRS, CDR2 YFSETQ. CDR3 nucleotides: TGCGTCAGCAGCTTGGCAACAGGGGGCTACGAGCAGTACTTC. This encodes CVSSLATGGYEQYF.

The genes are TRBV6-5 and TRBJ1-4; a weak D match, TRBD1 (5 bases). V dropped 2 bases and J dropped 5 bases, with 9 bases sitting between them. This CDR3 has 14 amino acids. Germline V gene lookup returns CDR1 MNHEY and CDR2 SVGAGI. For the CDR3, the DNA is TGTGCCAGCAGTTACAACTCAGGGAATGAAAAACTGTTTTTT. Its translation is CASSYNSGNEKLFF.

This chain joins TRBV6-4 and TRBJ2-1; 8 bases fit TRBD2. The germline V gene has CDR1 MRHNA and CDR2 SNTAGT. V lost 0 bases to trimming and J lost 5 bases; unmatched junction nucleotides: 3. The CDR3 contains 15 residues. This CDR3 is CASSDSNGRDNEQFF. DNA for the CDR3: TGTGCCAGCAGTGACTCCAACGGGAGGGACAATGAGCAGTTCTTC.

V is TRBV6-5 and J is TRBJ2-1, with D possibly being TRBD2 (6 bases). V lost 4 bases, J lost 4 bases, and 11 bases lay in between. CDR3 size: 14 residues. Looked up from germline, CDR1 is MNHEY and CDR2 is SVGAGI. This chain's CDR3 is CASSSGLPYNEQFF. The CDR3 nucleotides read TGTGCCAGCAGTTCGGGACTCCCTTACAATGAGCAGTTCTTC.

The CDR3 loop reads CASSRQGLDTQYF. The CDR3 DNA reads as TGTGCCAGCAGTCGACAGGGATTAGATACGCAGTATTTT. The rearrangement joins TRBV14 to TRBJ2-3; 7 bases map to TRBD1. The CDR3 is 13 residues long. V shed 6 bases and J 5 bases; nucleotides not matched to a gene: 5. Germline loops: CDR1 SGHDN, CDR2 FVKESK.

This rearrangement joins TRBV9 to TRBJ2-5, with D tentatively TRBD1 (6 bases). Germline V gene data show CDR1 as SGDLS and CDR2 as YYNGEE. Trimming removed 3 bases at V and 2 bases at J, with 11 bases between. The CDR3 has 14 residues. This CDR3 reads CASSGRTEQETQYF. The CDR3 DNA is TGTGCCAGCAGCGGCCGGACAGAGCAAGAGACCCAGTACTTC.

The chain is built from TRBV29-1 and TRBJ2-2; D might be TRBD1 (5 bases). CDR3 length: 15 residues. V was pared by 6 bases and J by 1 base, with 15 bases between. Germline lookup yields CDR1 SQVTM and CDR2 ANQGSEA. The CDR3 coding sequence is TGCAGCGTCCAGGCCCCCAGGGAGAACACCGGGGAGCTGTTTTTT. Protein product: CSVQAPRENTGELFF.

This sequence joins TRBV6-5 and TRBJ2-2; D remains ambiguous. Trimming stripped 3 bases from V and 1 base from J, with 12 bases between. This CDR3 spans 16 amino acids. CDR1 and CDR2 (germline): MNHEY, SVGAGI. CDR3 loop: CASSYSPAMNTGELFF. The CDR3 bases are TGTGCCAGCAGTTATTCCCCCGCTATGAACACCGGGGAGCTGTTTTTT.

The chain couples TRBV10-3 to TRBJ2-1; no firm D call. With 1 base removed from V and 0 bases from J, the gap between germline ends came to 7 bases. Germline CDR1 and CDR2: ENHRY and SYGVKD. There are 15 residues in the CDR3. CDR3 nucleotide sequence: TGTGCCATCAGTGAGTTGAGTAGCTCCTACAATGAGCAGTTCTTC. Translating gives CAISELSSSYNEQFF.